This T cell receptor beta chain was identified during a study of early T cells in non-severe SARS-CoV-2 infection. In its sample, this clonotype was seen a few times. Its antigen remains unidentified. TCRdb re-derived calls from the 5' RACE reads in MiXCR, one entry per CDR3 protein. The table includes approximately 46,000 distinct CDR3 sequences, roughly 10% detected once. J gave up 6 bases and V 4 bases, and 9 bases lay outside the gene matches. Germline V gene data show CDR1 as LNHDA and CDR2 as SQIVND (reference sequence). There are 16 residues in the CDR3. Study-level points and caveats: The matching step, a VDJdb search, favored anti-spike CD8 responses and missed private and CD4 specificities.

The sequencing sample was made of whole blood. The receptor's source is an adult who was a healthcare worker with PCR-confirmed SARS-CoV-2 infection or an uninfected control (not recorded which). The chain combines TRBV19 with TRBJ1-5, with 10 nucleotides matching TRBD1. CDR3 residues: CASSKGTGDVRQPQHF. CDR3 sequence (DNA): TGTGCCAGTAGTAAGGGGACAGGGGATGTTCGTCAGCCCCAGCATTTT.